Listed below are T cell receptor beta chains from one sample, sequenced in a study of T cells in Graves' hyperthyroidism and ophthalmopathy. TCRdb fed the multiplex PCR reads into MiXCR, producing one record per CDR3 protein. The sample shows fewer than 750,000 distinct CDR3 sequences, about 14% of them seen only once. The material sequenced was blood. The origin of the receptors is a middle-aged woman with Graves' ophthalmopathy. Each CDR3 is given with its conserved first and last residue. Fields, in order: clone size, CDR3 length, V gene, D gene, J gene, CDR3 DNA, CDR3 protein. D genes are given only for firm matches. A row's size may be missing; if present it is once, few, many or a size class.

>many|12|TRBV29-1|NA|TRBJ2-7
TGCAGCGGAGGGGGACCATTCTACGAGCAGTACTTC
CSGGGPFYEQYF
>NA|16|TRBV11-2|TRBD2|TRBJ2-7
TGTGCCAGCAGCTTAGATTCGGGACTACTTTTCTACGAGCAGTACTTC
CASSLDSGLLFYEQYF
>many|14|TRBV13|NA|TRBJ1-1
TGTGCCAGCAGCTTAGGAGTCCAGAACACTGAAGCTTTCTTT
CASSLGVQNTEAFF
>NA|15|TRBV7-8|NA|TRBJ1-5
TGTGCCAGCAGCGGGGACTTCGACAGCAATCAGCCCCAGCATTTT
CASSGDFDSNQPQHF
>few|14|TRBV4-3|NA|TRBJ2-5
TGCGCCAGCAGCCAAGGGGGGAGCTCCGGGACCCAGTACTTC
CASSQGGSSGTQYF
>many|14|TRBV10-3|TRBD1|TRBJ2-1
TGTGCCATCAGGCCGGGACAGGGGTACAATGAGCAGTTCTTC
CAIRPGQGYNEQFF
>few|13|TRBV6-2/TRBV6-3|TRBD2|TRBJ2-7
TGTGCCAGCCTACTAGCGGGAGTTAGGGAGCAGTACTTC
CASLLAGVREQYF
>NA|14|TRBV6-2/TRBV6-3|NA|TRBJ1-1
TGTGCCAGCAGTTACGGGGGTCTCTCAACTGAAGCTTTCTTT
CASSYGGLSTEAFF
>few|14|TRBV6-1|NA|TRBJ1-2
TGTGCCAGCAGTGAAGCGGGCGCCAACTATGGCTACACCTTC
CASSEAGANYGYTF
>many|14|TRBV11-2|NA|TRBJ2-5
TGTGCCAGCAGCCTTCTGATGGGTATGGAGACCCAGTACTTC
CASSLLMGMETQYF
>many|13|TRBV7-9|NA|TRBJ1-1
TGTGCCAGCAGCCGGGACATCTACACTGAAGCTTTCTTT
CASSRDIYTEAFF
>NA|14|TRBV7-2|NA|TRBJ1-3
TGTGCCAGCAGCTTACATACCTCTGGAAACACCATATATTTT
CASSLHTSGNTIYF
>NA|17|TRBV7-8|TRBD2|TRBJ2-4
TGTGCCAGCAGCTACGCTGAATTAGCGGGAGGACTGAACATTCAGTACTTC
CASSYAELAGGLNIQYF
>many|15|TRBV4-1|TRBD2|TRBJ2-7
TGCGCCAGCAGGACCACTAGCGGAAAGAGCTACGAGCAGTACTTC
CASRTTSGKSYEQYF
>many|13|TRBV30|NA|TRBJ1-1
TGTGCCTGGACAGTGGGGATGAACACTGAAGCTTTCTTT
CAWTVGMNTEAFF
>NA|15|TRBV7-9|NA|TRBJ2-7
TGTGCCAGCAGCTTAGACGCAGGGGCCTCCTACGAGCAGTACTTC
CASSLDAGASYEQYF
>few|15|TRBV30|NA|TRBJ1-1
TGTGCCTGGAGTGCTTTACCCAGGGGCGACACTGAAGCTTTCTTT
CAWSALPRGDTEAFF
>many|11|TRBV12-5|NA|TRBJ2-2
TGTGCTAGTGGGGGGTACGGGGAGCTGTTTTTT
CASGGYGELFF
>many|14|TRBV3-1|NA|TRBJ2-5
TGTGCCAGCAGCCAGTCTTCAGCGTCGGAGACCCAGTACTTC
CASSQSSASETQYF
>many|13|TRBV5-1|NA|TRBJ2-7
TGCGCCAGCAGCTTGGCCATCGGCTACGAGCAGTACTTC
CASSLAIGYEQYF
>NA|15|TRBV18|NA|TRBJ2-2
TGTGCCAGCTCCCCCCCTGCAGAAAACACCGGGGAGCTGTTTTTT
CASSPPAENTGELFF
>many|15|TRBV7-2|TRBD2|TRBJ2-7
TGTGCCAGCACCGCTAGCGGGCGTCCCTCCTACGAGCAGTACTTC
CASTASGRPSYEQYF
>many|14|TRBV2|NA|TRBJ2-6
TGTGCCAGCCAGAAGAGCTCTGGGGCCAACGTCCTGACTTTC
CASQKSSGANVLTF
>few|17|TRBV4-2|NA|TRBJ1-1
TGTGCCAGCAGCCAAGATCGGGTCCTTGGACGCAACACTGAAGCTTTCTTT
CASSQDRVLGRNTEAFF
>many|14|TRBV27|TRBD1|TRBJ1-2
TGTGCCAGCAGTTTATGGGGGACAGGGGATGGCTACACCTTC
CASSLWGTGDGYTF
>many|14|TRBV28|NA|TRBJ2-7
TGTGCCAGCAGTTTAGTGGTAGGAGGCTACGAGCAGTACTTC
CASSLVVGGYEQYF
>many|16|TRBV28|NA|TRBJ2-7
TGTGCCAGCAGTACTGCTCCGGGACATCCCCCCTACGAGCAGTACTTC
CASSTAPGHPPYEQYF
>many|15|TRBV6-5|TRBD1|TRBJ2-7
TGTGCCAGCAGTAACACGGGCGGGACAGGGGGCGAGCAGTACTTC
CASSNTGGTGGEQYF
>many|14|TRBV2|NA|TRBJ1-5
TGTGCCAGCAGTGAGCCAGGGGGCAATCAGCCCCAGCATTTT
CASSEPGGNQPQHF
>NA|16|TRBV3-1|TRBD2|TRBJ2-5
TGTGCCAGCAGCCAAAGTAGCGGGAGGAACCAAGAGACCCAGTACTTC
CASSQSSGRNQETQYF
>few|14|TRBV6-1|NA|TRBJ1-2
TGTGCCAGCAGTGAAAGCAGGATCGACTATGGCTACACCTTC
CASSESRIDYGYTF
>many|14|TRBV19|TRBD2|TRBJ2-7
TGTGCCAGTAGTCCGGGACTAGCGGCCTTAGAGCAGTACTTC
CASSPGLAALEQYF
>many|16|TRBV12-3/TRBV12-4|NA|TRBJ2-7
TGTGCCAGCAGTTTAGCGCTGGGGGGCGTCCCCTACGAGCAGTACTTC
CASSLALGGVPYEQYF
>many|13|TRBV28|NA|TRBJ1-2
TGTGCCAGCAGTTTTCAAAGGGCCTATGGCTACACCTTC
CASSFQRAYGYTF
>many|14|TRBV11-2|NA|TRBJ2-5
TGTGCCAGCAGCTTTGGGCAGGGGCTCGAGACCCAGTACTTC
CASSFGQGLETQYF
>many|14|TRBV28|TRBD2|TRBJ2-7
TGTGCCAGCAGTTTACTAGCGGGAGCCTACGAGCAGTACTTC
CASSLLAGAYEQYF
>once|14|TRBV6-1|NA|TRBJ2-7
TGTGCCAGCACCCTCGCGGGCCCCTCCTACGAGCAGTACTTC
CASTLAGPSYEQYF
>NA|14|TRBV20-1|NA|TRBJ1-6
TGCAGTGCAAGAGGTTACCGGCTCAATTCACCCCTCCACTTT
CSARGYRLNSPLHF
>many|13|TRBV15|NA|TRBJ1-1
TGTGCCACCAGCAGAGATTGGTACACTGAAGCTTTCTTT
CATSRDWYTEAFF
>many|15|TRBV2|NA|TRBJ2-4
TGTGCCAGCAGTCCCGGACGGTTAGCCAAAAACATTCAGTACTTC
CASSPGRLAKNIQYF
>NA|15|TRBV28|TRBD1|TRBJ2-2
TGTGCCAGCAGGACTGGGGACAGGGGAGTTGGGGAGCTGTTTTTT
CASRTGDRGVGELFF
>many|14|TRBV6-1|TRBD1|TRBJ2-5
TGTGCCAGCACCGAGGACAGGGCCCAAGAGACCCAGTACTTC
CASTEDRAQETQYF
>NA|16|TRBV19|NA|TRBJ1-5
TGTGCCAGTAGGGGAGTCAGGGGAAAGTCGGATCAGCCCCAGCATTTT
CASRGVRGKSDQPQHF
>few|15|TRBV5-1|NA|TRBJ2-7
TGCGCCAGCAACGCCGGGACGGACTTCTCCTACGAGCAGTACTTC
CASNAGTDFSYEQYF
>NA|16|TRBV12-3/TRBV12-4|TRBD2|TRBJ2-7
TGTGCCAGCAGTTACTCGGGACTAGCGGGGGTACACGAGCAGTACTTC
CASSYSGLAGVHEQYF